This T cell receptor (beta chain) comes out of a study of PD-1 blockade in classical Hodgkin lymphoma. Each of the patients experienced relapse following autologous stem cell transplantation, and their brentuximab vedotin exposure differed. Repertoires were generated with immunoSEQ multiplex PCR, while TCRdb's copy carries only in-frame clones and drops some. The sample records 95,000 to 120,000 clones, about 89% being singletons. The CDR3 sequence is 15 residues long. V lost 7 bases and J 0 bases, leaving 13 bases between the germline ends. From germline, CDR1 is LNHDA and CDR2 SQIVND (reference sequence).

The receptor comes from a human donor with classical Hodgkin lymphoma. The chain joins TRBV19 to TRBJ1-5; D may be TRBD1 (5 bases). The input for sequencing was peripheral blood mononuclear cells (PBMCs), taken before the second cycle of nivolumab. The chain's CDR3 is CASNPRDVSNQPQHF. The CDR3 DNA is TGTGCCAGTAATCCCCGGGACGTTAGCAATCAGCCCCAGCATTTT.